This TCR beta chain was sequenced in a study of T-cell memory formation after mild COVID-19. About the study: Clusters of TCRs were largely donor specific.

TCRdb reanalysed the 5' RACE reads using MiXCR and keeps one entry per CDR3 protein. The sample lists around 430,000 distinct CDR3 sequences, approximately 15% occurring once. At least ten counts were recorded for this clonotype. Germline lookup yields CDR1 LGHDT and CDR2 YNNKEL (reference sequence). The CDR3 totals 14 residues. V lost 5 bases and J lost 1, with 9 bases in between. This chain connects TRBV3-1 to TRBJ1-5, with D unresolved. Sequencing used PBMCs or a T cell subset sorted from them (not recorded which). This TCR came from a man aged 18 to 29 who had mild COVID-19 (a few samples of this study predate the infection). Cell type and time point are not known. CDR3 in amino acids: CASSLGWSNQPQHF. DNA for the CDR3: TGTGCCAGCAGCTTAGGGTGGAGCAATCAGCCCCAGCATTTT.